The 14 T cell receptor beta chains in this list originate from one sample, sequenced in a study of blood T cell repertoires in COVID-19. The protocol was immunoSEQ multiplex PCR, while the TCRdb copy is restricted to in-frame clones and leaves out a portion. The repertoire holds more than 85,000 clones, with roughly 80% as singletons. Sequencing input: peripheral blood. Every receptor here comes from a man at least 80 years old with acute or convalescent COVID-19.

The chain combines TRBV7-2 with TRBJ1-1; unclear D gene. V shed 5 bases and J shed 1 base, with 14 bases lying between them. Germline values: CDR1 SGHTA, CDR2 FQGNSA. The CDR3 runs 15 residues. The CDR3 loop is CASSPTEGPNTEAFF. CDR3 nucleotide sequence: TGTGCCAGCAGCCCTACCGAGGGCCCGAACACTGAAGCTTTCTTT. The complete variable domain, with remaining parts taken from reference TRBV7-2 and TRBJ1-1, reads GAGVSQSPSNKVTEKGKDVELRCDPISGHTALYWYRQSLGQGLEFLIYFQGNSAPDKSGLPSDRFSAERTGGSVSTLTIQRTQQEDSAVYLCASSPTEGPNTEAFFGQGTRLTVV.

The V call is TRBV7-9, the J call TRBJ2-2; no clear D. Trimming removed 5 bases from V and 4 bases from J, with 5 bases in between. The CDR3 is made up of 12 amino acids. Germline loops: CDR1 SEHNR, CDR2 FQNEAQ (reference sequence). This chain's CDR3 is CASSLSTGELFF. In nucleotides, the CDR3 is TGTGCCAGCAGCCTCTCCACCGGGGAGCTGTTTTTT.

The V and J genes are TRBV24-1 and TRBJ2-1; D gene unclear. V was cut by 5 bases and J by 5 bases, with 12 bases left in between. Germline lookup yields CDR1 KGHDR and CDR2 SFDVKD. This CDR3 comprises 14 residues. DNA for the CDR3: TGTGCCACCAGTGGTGATGACTGGGACAATGAGCAGTTCTTC. Its translation: CATSGDDWDNEQFF.

V usage is TRBV5-1 and J usage is TRBJ2-3, with 7 bases aligning to TRBD1. This CDR3 spans 14 amino acids. The ends lost 6 bases at V and 2 bases at J; junction bases unmatched: 6. CDR1 and CDR2 from the germline V gene are SGHRS and YFSETQ. This CDR3 reads CASTRDSNTDTQYF. The CDR3 nucleotides are TGCGCCAGCACCCGGGACAGTAACACAGATACGCAGTATTTT.

This chain connects TRBV18 to TRBJ2-2; 8 bases are shared with TRBD2. The V segment lost 2 bases and the J segment 5 bases; nucleotides outside the gene matches: 4. The CDR3 loop spans 15 amino acids. Germline V lookup: CDR1 KGHSH, CDR2 LQKENI. In DNA, the CDR3 is TGTGCCAGCTCACCAACAGCGGGAGTTACCGGGGAGCTGTTTTTT. This gives the protein CASSPTAGVTGELFF.

The genes are TRBV10-3 and TRBJ1-2; the D is unclear. The CDR3 is 14 residues long. The V and J ends lost 2 bases and 4 bases respectively, with 11 bases between them. Germline CDR1 and CDR2: ENHRY and SYGVKD. The CDR3 bases are TGTGCCATCAGTGAGCCCCGGTCGTCCTATGGCTACACCTTC. Translation: CAISEPRSSYGYTF.

The rearrangement links TRBV19 to TRBJ1-4, with 7 bases aligning to TRBD1. J was trimmed by 5 bases and V by 5 bases; bases with no gene match: 8. The germline gives CDR1 LNHDA, CDR2 SQIVND (reference sequence). This CDR3 contains 15 residues. This CDR3 is CASSYATGLNEKLFF. DNA of the CDR3: TGTGCCAGTAGTTATGCGACAGGGCTGAATGAAAAACTGTTTTTT.

The chain links TRBV7-2 to TRBJ2-3; 10 bases are shared with TRBD2. Germline assignment: CDR1 SGHTA and CDR2 FQGNSA. Unmatched junction bases numbered 7, after V lost 8 bases and J lost 2 bases. The CDR3 runs 15 residues. The CDR3 bases are TGTGCCAGCCGACTAGCGGGTCCTCACACAGATACGCAGTATTTT. As protein: CASRLAGPHTDTQYF.

The DNA for the CDR3 is TGTGCCAGCAGCGAGTTACAGGGGGCGGGTGGCTACACCTTC. Translation: CASSELQGAGGYTF. The chain combines TRBV6-5 with TRBJ1-2; 9 bases map to TRBD1. The CDR3 spans 14 residues. The V gene's germline CDR1 is MNHEY and CDR2 SVGAGI. V was clipped by 6 bases and J by 7 bases; unmatched bases: 9.

J is TRBJ1-5 and V is TRBV24-1; 10 bases fit TRBD1. The CDR3 consists of 16 residues. Germline CDR1 is KGHDR and CDR2 is SFDVKD. J lost 6 bases, V lost 3 bases, and 7 bases had no gene match. CDR3 amino acids: CATSDAGTGVIQPQHF. The CDR3 coding sequence is TGTGCCACCAGTGATGCCGGGACAGGGGTGATTCAGCCCCAGCATTTT.

The V gene is TRBV4-3, the J gene TRBJ1-2; TRBD1 aligns across 8 bases. The CDR3 runs to 14 residues. The germline CDR1 and CDR2 sequences are LGHNA and YSLEER. The V segment lost 2 bases and the J segment 2 bases; nucleotides outside the gene matches: 1. The chain's CDR3 is CASSQSGGNYGYTF. The CDR3 DNA is TGCGCCAGCAGCCAATCAGGGGGCAACTATGGCTACACCTTC.

The CDR3 spells CSVEVLNAGGEQYF. CDR3 DNA: TGCAGCGTTGAAGTCCTGAATGCGGGGGGAGAGCAGTACTTC. This chain links TRBV29-1 with TRBJ2-7, with 8 bases aligning to TRBD2. The germline gives CDR1 SQVTM, CDR2 ANQGSEA. With V trimmed by 1 base and J by 7 bases, 9 bases remained unmatched. CDR3 length: 14 amino acids.

This chain joins TRBV4-3 and TRBJ1-5; 7 bases line up with TRBD1. Per the germline V gene, CDR1 is LGHNA and CDR2 is YSLEER. CDR3 length: 14 residues. The junction had 2 bases not matched to a gene; V was cut back by 1 base and J by 5 bases. The CDR3 here is CASSQGDRDQPQHF. CDR3 coding DNA: TGCGCCAGCAGCCAAGGAGACAGGGATCAGCCCCAGCATTTT.

This clone was observed a few times. The J gene is TRBJ2-3, the V gene TRBV24-1, with 10 bases fitting TRBD1. CDR1 and CDR2 from the germline V gene are KGHDR and SFDVKD. This CDR3 spans 15 amino acids. The V segment lost 1 base and the J segment 5 bases; nucleotides outside the gene matches: 2. The CDR3 bases are TGTGCCACCAGTGATTTCGGGACAGGGGAAGATACGCAGTATTTT. Encoded protein: CATSDFGTGEDTQYF.